This T cell receptor beta chain was retrieved from a study of glioma-infiltrating T cells. Study observations and caveats: Above-expected tissue-blood divergence occurred in all gliomas, most in low-grade ones.

This clonotype was detected many times. The antigen is undetermined. The iRepertoire nested amplicon-rescue multiplex PCR amplified TCR alpha and beta CDR3s from RNA. For one-step reverse transcription and amplification, 100-400 ng of tissue mRNA or PBMC total RNA was used. TCRdb reanalysed the multiplex PCR reads using MiXCR and keeps one entry per CDR3 protein. Of some 90,000 distinct CDR3 sequences in the sample, approximately 39% are singletons; the top ten hold approximately 38%. V lost 3 bases and J 1 base, leaving 12 bases between the germline ends. The CDR3 is made up of 15 amino acids. Germline V gene lookup returns CDR1 SGHTA and CDR2 FQGNSA.

This receptor was obtained from a human donor with low-grade glioma or glioblastoma, undergoing nonglioma brain surgery, or in good health (not recorded which). Sequencing was performed on glioma tissue, nonneoplastic brain tissue, or PBMCs (not recorded which). This chain joins TRBV7-2 and TRBJ1-2; no clear D gene. CDR3 in DNA: TGTGCCAGCAGCTTCTCGGGCGGACTTAACTATGGCTACACCTTC. Its protein product is CASSFSGGLNYGYTF.